This T cell receptor (beta chain) was recovered during a study of T cells after somatic rescue of genetic block. CDR1 and CDR2 (germline): PRHDT, FYEKMQ (reference sequence). The V gene lost 0 bases and the J gene lost 5 bases, with 11 bases spanning the gap. The CDR3 is 15 amino acids. Assay used: immunoSEQ multiplex PCR; TCRdb lists only in-frame clones, some missing. The data hold about 88,000 clones, with about 87% observed a single time. What was sequenced was peripheral blood mononuclear cells (PBMCs). The V call is TRBV13, the J call TRBJ2-1; TRBD2 might be the D (5 bases). The sequence was collected from a woman between 18 and 29 years old. CDR3 coding DNA: TGTGCCAGCAGCTTAGGCGGGAAAGGCGACAATGAGCAGTTCTTC. Protein: CASSLGGKGDNEQFF.